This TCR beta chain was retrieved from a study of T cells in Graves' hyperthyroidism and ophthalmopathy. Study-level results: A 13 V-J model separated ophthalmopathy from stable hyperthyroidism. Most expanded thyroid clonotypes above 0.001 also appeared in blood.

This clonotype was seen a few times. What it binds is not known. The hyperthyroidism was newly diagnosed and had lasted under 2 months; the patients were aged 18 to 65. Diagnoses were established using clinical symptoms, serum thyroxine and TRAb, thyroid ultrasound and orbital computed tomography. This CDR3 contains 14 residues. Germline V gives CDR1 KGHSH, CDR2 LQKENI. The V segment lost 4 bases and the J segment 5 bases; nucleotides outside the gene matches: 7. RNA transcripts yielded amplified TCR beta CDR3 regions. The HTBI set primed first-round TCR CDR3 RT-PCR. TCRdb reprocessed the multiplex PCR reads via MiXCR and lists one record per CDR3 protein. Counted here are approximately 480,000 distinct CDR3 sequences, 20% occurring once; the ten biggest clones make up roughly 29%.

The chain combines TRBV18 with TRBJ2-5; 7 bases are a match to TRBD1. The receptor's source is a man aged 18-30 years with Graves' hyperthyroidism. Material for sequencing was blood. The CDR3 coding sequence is TGTGCCAGCTCACGGACGACAGGGCTGGAGACCCAGTACTTC. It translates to CASSRTTGLETQYF.